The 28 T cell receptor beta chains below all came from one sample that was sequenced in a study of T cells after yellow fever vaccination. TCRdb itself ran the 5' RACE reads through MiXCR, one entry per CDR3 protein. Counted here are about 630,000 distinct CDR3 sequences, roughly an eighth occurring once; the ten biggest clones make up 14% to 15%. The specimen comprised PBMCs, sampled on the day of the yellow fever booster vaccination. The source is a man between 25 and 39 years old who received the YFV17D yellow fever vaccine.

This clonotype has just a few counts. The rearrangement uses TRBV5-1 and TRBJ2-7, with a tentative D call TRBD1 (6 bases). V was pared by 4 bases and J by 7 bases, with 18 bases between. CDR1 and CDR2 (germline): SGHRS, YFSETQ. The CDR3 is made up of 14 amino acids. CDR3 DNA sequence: TGCGCCAGCAGCCCCACACAGGGTTCGTTAGAGCAGTACTTC. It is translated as CASSPTQGSLEQYF.

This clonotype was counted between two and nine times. CDR3 nucleotide sequence: TGTGCCAGCAGTTTATCGGGAGGGGGCGGTTCCTACGAGCAGTACTTC. It specifies CASSLSGGGGSYEQYF. The chain combines TRBV27 with TRBJ2-7, with D perhaps TRBD1 or TRBD2 (7 bases each). This CDR3 has 16 residues. V was trimmed by 0 bases and J by 1 base, leaving 13 bases between them. CDR1 is MNHEY and CDR2 is SMNVEV in the germline V gene (reference sequence).

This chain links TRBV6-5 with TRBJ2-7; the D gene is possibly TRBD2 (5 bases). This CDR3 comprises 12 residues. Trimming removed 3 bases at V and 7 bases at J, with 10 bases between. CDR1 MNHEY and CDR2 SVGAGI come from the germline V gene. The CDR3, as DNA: TGTGCCAGCAGTTATTCCGGACTTGAGCAGTACTTC. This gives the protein CASSYSGLEQYF.

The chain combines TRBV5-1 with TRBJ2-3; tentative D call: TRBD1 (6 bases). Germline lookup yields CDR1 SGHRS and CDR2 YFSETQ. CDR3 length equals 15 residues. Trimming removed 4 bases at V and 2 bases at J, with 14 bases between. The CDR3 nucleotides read TGCGCCAGCAGCCCCCAGGGGACGCACACAGATACGCAGTATTTT. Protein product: CASSPQGTHTDTQYF.

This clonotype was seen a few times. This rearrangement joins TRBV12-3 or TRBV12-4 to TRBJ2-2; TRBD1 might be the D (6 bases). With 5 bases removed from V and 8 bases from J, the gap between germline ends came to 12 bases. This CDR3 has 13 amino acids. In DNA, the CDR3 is TGTGCCAGCAGTGCCACAGGGATGGGGGAGCTGTTTTTT. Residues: CASSATGMGELFF.

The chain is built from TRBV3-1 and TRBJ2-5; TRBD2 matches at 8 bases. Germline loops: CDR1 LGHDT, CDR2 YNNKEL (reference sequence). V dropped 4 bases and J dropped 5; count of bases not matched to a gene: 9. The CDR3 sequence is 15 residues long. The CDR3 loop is CASSRISGRGETQYF. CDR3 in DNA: TGTGCCAGCAGCCGAATCAGCGGGAGAGGCGAGACCCAGTACTTC.

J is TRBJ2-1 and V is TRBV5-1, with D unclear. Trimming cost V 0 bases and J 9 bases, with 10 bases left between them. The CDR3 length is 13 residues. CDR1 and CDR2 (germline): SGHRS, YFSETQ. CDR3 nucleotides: TGCGCCAGCAGCTTGGGTGGTGACATTGAGCAGTTCTTC. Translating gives CASSLGGDIEQFF.

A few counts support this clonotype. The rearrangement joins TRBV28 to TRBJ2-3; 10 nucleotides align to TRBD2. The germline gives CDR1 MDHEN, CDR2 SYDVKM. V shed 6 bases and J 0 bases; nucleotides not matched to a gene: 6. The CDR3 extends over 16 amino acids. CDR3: CASRKASGSSTDTQYF. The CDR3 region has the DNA TGTGCCAGCAGAAAAGCTAGCGGGAGTAGCACAGATACGCAGTATTTT.

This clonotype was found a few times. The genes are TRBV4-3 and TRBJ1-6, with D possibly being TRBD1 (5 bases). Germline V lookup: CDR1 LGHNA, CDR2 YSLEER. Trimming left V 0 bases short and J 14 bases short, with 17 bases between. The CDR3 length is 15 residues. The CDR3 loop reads CASSQERGTLGALHF. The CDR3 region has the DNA TGCGCCAGCAGCCAAGAAAGAGGGACGCTAGGGGCCCTCCACTTT.

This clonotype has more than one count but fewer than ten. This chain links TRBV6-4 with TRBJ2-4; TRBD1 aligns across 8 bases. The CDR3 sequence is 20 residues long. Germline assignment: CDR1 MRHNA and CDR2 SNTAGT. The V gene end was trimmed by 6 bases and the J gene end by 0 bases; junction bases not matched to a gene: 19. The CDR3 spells CASSSDRGPLWEAAKNIQYF. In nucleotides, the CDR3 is TGTGCCAGCAGCTCAGACAGGGGTCCCCTCTGGGAAGCAGCCAAAAACATTCAGTACTTC.

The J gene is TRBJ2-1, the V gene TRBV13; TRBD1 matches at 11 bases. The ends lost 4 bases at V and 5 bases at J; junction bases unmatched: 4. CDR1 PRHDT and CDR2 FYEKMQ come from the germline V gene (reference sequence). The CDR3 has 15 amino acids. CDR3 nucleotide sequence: TGTGCCAGCAGCTCCGGGACAGGGGGGCACAATGAGCAGTTCTTC. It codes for CASSSGTGGHNEQFF. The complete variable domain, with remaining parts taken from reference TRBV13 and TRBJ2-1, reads AAGVIQSPRHLIKEKRETATLKCYPIPRHDTVYWYQQGPGQDPQFLISFYEKMQSDKGSIPDRFSAQQFSDYHSELNMSSLELGDSALYFCASSSGTGGHNEQFFGPGTRLTVL.

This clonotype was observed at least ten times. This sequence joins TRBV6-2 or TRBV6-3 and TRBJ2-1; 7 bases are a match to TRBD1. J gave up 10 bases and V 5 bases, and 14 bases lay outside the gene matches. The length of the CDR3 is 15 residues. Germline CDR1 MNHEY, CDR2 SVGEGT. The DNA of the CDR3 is TGTGCCAGCAGTCCCGATACAGGGGCCCCTATGGAGCAGTTCTTC. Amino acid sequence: CASSPDTGAPMEQFF.

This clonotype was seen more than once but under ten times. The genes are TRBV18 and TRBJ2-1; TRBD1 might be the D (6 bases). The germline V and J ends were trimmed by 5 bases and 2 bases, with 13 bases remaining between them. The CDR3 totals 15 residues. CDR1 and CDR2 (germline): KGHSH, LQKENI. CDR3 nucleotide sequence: TGTGCCAGCTCAGGGGAAACAGGGACCTACAATGAGCAGTTCTTC. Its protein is CASSGETGTYNEQFF.

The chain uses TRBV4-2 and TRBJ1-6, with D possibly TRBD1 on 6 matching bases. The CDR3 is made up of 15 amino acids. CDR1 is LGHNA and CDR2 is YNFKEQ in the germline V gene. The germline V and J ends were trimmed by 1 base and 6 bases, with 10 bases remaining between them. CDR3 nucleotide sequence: TGTGCCAGCAGCCAAGGCGGACAGTTTAATTCACCCCTCCACTTT. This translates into CASSQGGQFNSPLHF.

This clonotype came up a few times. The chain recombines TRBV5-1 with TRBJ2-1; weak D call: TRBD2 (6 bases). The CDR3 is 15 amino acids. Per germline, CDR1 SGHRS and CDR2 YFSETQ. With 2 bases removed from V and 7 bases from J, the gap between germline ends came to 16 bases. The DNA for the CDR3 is TGCGCCAGCAGCTTTGAGCGGGTCCCTAGGAATGAGCAGTTCTTC. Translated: CASSFERVPRNEQFF.

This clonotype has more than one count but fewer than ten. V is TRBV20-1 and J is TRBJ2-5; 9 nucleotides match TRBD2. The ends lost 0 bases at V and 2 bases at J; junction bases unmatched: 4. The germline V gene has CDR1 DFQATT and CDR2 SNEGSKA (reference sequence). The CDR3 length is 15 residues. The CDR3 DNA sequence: TGCAGTGCTAGAGATCTAGCGGGGTCACAAGAGACCCAGTACTTC. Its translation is CSARDLAGSQETQYF.

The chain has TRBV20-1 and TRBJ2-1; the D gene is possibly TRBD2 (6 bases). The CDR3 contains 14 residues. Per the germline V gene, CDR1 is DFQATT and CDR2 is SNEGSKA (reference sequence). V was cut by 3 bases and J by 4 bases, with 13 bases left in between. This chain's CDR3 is CSARQRVEYNEQFF. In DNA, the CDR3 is TGCAGTGCTAGGCAGCGGGTGGAGTACAATGAGCAGTTCTTC.

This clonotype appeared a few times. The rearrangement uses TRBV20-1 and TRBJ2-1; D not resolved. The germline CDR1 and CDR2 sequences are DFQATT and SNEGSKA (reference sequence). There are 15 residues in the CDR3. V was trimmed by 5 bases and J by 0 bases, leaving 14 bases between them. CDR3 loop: CSAAGPHLSYNEQFF. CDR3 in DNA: TGCAGTGCTGCCGGACCCCACCTCTCCTACAATGAGCAGTTCTTC.

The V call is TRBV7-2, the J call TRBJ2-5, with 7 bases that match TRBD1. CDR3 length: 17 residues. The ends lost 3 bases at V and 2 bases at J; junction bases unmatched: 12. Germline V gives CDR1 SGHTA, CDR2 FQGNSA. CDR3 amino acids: CASSFRWGTVGQETQYF. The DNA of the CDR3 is TGTGCCAGCAGCTTTCGGTGGGGGACAGTGGGACAAGAGACCCAGTACTTC.

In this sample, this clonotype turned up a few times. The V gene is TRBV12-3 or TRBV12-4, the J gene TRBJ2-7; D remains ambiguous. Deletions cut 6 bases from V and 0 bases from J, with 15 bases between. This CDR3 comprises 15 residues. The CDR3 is CASRTAETGSYEQYF. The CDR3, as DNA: TGTGCCAGCAGGACCGCCGAGACCGGCTCCTACGAGCAGTACTTC.

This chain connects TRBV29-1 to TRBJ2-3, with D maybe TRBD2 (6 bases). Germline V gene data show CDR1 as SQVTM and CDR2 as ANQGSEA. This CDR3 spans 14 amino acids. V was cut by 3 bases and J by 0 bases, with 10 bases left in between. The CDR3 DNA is TGCAGCGTTGACGGACTATCTAGCACAGATACGCAGTATTTT. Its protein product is CSVDGLSSTDTQYF.

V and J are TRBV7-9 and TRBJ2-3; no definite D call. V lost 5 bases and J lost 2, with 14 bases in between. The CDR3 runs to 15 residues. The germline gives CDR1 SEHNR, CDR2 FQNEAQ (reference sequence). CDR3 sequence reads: CASSPGTSNTDTQYF. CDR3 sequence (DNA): TGTGCCAGCAGCCCTGGTACTTCTAACACAGATACGCAGTATTTT.

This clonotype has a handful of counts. Here the CDR3 DNA reads TGCGCCAGCAGCCATCTCGAAAGGGTGGACACTGAAGCTTTCTTT. Its protein product is CASSHLERVDTEAFF. This sequence joins TRBV5-1 and TRBJ1-1; no definite D call. The CDR3 loop spans 15 amino acids. The germline V gene has CDR1 SGHRS and CDR2 YFSETQ. The V gene lost 4 bases and the J gene lost 3 bases, with 16 bases spanning the gap.

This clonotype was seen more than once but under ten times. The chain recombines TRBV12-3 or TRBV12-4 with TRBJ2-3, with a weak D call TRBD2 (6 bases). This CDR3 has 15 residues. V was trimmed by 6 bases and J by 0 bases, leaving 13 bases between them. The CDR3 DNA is TGTGCCAGCAGCCCCTTTAGCGGAAGCACAGATACGCAGTATTTT. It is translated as CASSPFSGSTDTQYF.

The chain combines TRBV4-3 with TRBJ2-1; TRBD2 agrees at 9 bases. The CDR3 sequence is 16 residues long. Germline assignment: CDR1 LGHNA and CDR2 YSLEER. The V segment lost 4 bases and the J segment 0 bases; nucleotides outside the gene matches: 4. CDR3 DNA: TGCGCCAGCAGCCGAGTTAGCGGGAGCTCCTACAATGAGCAGTTCTTC. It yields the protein CASSRVSGSSYNEQFF.

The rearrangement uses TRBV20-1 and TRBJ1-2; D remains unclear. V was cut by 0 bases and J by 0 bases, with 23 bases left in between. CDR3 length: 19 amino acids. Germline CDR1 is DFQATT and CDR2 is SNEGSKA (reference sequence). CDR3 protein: CSARDPYSPRSRSNYGYTF. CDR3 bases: TGCAGTGCTAGAGATCCGTATTCGCCCAGAAGCCGTTCTAACTATGGCTACACCTTC.

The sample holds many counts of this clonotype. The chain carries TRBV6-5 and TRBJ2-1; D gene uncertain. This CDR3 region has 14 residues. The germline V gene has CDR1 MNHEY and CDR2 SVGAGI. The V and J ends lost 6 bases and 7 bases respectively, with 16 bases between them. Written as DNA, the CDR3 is TGTGCCAGCAGCCCCCCCAGCGACTCGAATGAGCAGTTCTTC. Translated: CASSPPSDSNEQFF.

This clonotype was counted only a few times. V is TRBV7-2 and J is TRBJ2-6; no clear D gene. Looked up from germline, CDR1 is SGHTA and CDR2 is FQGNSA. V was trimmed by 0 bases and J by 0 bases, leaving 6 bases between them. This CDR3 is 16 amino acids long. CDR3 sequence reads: CASSLALDSGANVLTF. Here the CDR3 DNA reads TGTGCCAGCAGCTTAGCGCTAGACTCTGGGGCCAACGTCCTGACTTTC.